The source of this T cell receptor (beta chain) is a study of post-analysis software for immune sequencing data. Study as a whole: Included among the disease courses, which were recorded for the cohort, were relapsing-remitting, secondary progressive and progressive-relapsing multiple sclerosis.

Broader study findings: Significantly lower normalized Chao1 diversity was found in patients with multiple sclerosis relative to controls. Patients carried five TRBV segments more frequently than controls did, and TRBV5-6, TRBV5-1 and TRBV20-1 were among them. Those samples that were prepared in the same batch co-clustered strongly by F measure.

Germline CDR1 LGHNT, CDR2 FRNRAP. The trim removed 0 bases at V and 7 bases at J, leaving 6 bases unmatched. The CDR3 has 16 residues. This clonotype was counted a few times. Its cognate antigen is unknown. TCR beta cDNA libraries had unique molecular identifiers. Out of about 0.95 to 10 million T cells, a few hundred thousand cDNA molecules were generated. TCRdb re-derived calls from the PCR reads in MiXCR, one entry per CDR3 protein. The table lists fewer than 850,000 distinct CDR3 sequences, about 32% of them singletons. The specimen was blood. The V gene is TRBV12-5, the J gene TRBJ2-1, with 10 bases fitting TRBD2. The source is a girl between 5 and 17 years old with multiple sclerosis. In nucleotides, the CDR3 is TGTGCTAGTGGTTTGGTAGCGGGAGGGCCTTGGAATGAGCAGTTCTTC. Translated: CASGLVAGGPWNEQFF.